This entry is about one T cell receptor (beta chain). What it recognizes is unknown. The TCR beta cDNA libraries carried unique molecular identifiers. When roughly 1 to 10 million T cells were used, they gave 500,000 or so cDNA molecules. TCRdb passed the PCR reads through MiXCR, listing each CDR3 protein once. The data show 400,000 to 500,000 distinct CDR3 sequences, with approximately 39% seen just once and around 8% held by the top ten. The sample is drawn from a study of post-analysis software for immune sequencing data. Whole-study context: Patients with relapsing-remitting, secondary progressive and progressive-relapsing multiple sclerosis courses were all represented.

Study conclusions and caveats: The five TRBV segments detected at higher frequency in patients than in controls included TRBV5-6, TRBV5-1 and TRBV20-1.

V shed 2 bases and J 7 bases; nucleotides not matched to a gene: 4. This CDR3 is 15 amino acids long. Sequencing was done on a sample of blood. The chain combines TRBV12-3 or TRBV12-4 with TRBJ2-1, with 11 nucleotides matching TRBD2. The sequence came from a girl aged 2-10 years with multiple sclerosis. The CDR3 region has the DNA TGTGCCAGCAGTTTATCGACTAGCGGGAAAAATGAGCAGTTCTTC. Protein sequence: CASSLSTSGKNEQFF.